Shown below are 8 T cell receptor beta chains from a single sample sequenced in a study of OX40 agonist ivuxolimab in advanced cancers. The assay was immunoSEQ multiplex PCR, and TCRdb's table has in-frame clones only and misses some. The sample has 70,000 or so clones, 65% to 90% seen once. Sequences were derived from CD4+ or CD8+ T cells sorted from blood, sampled in a trial of the OX40 agonist ivuxolimab. All receptors derive from an adult with an advanced solid tumor such as melanoma, head and neck, liver or kidney cancer.

The rearrangement joins TRBV5-1 to TRBJ1-3, with 8 positions matching TRBD1. Germline-derived CDR1 and CDR2 are SGHRS and YFSETQ. The CDR3 covers 15 residues. The V segment lost 4 bases and the J segment 5 bases; nucleotides outside the gene matches: 8. In DNA form, the CDR3 reads TGCGCCAGCAGCGCTTGGGACAGGCTCAGAAACACCATATATTTT. The encoded protein is CASSAWDRLRNTIYF.

The CDR3, as DNA: TGTGCCAGCAGCCCACAGGGGCACTATGGCTACACCTTC. It yields the protein CASSPQGHYGYTF. The genes are TRBV7-2 and TRBJ1-2; 7 bases are shared with TRBD1. There are 13 residues in the CDR3. V trimming: 5 bases; J trimming: 3 bases; junction bases outside the gene matches: 3. Germline V lookup: CDR1 SGHTA, CDR2 FQGNSA.

This chain links TRBV6-5 with TRBJ2-5; 7 bases agree with TRBD1. The CDR3 length is 12 residues. Trimming cost V 5 bases and J 5 bases; bases outside gene matches: 2. CDR1 MNHEY and CDR2 SVGAGI come from the germline V gene. The CDR3 DNA reads as TGTGCCAGCAGTAGCAGGGGGGAGACCCAGTACTTC. It translates to CASSSRGETQYF.

The V call is TRBV21-1, the J call TRBJ1-5; the table's TRBD1 call for D was not verified on the DNA. TRBV21-1 has pseudogene status. The CDR3 loop spans 15 amino acids. The CDR3 spells CAGGRGHPVDQPQHF. CDR3 in DNA: TGTGCCGGAGGAAGGGGACACCCGGTGGATCAGCCCCAGCATTTT.

A remark on this clone: In the same sample, other DNA sequences code for this CDR3. This rearrangement joins TRBV7-2 to TRBJ1-1; no reliable D call. CDR1 SGHTA and CDR2 FQGNSA come from the germline V gene. The CDR3 totals 13 residues. Deletions cut 1 base from V and 3 bases from J, with 6 bases between. CDR3 loop: CASSLEVDTEAFF. CDR3 coding DNA: TGTGCCAGCAGCTTAGAGGTCGACACTGAAGCTTTCTTT.

This clone is a singleton in its sample. The genes are TRBV6-4 and TRBJ1-1, with D perhaps TRBD1 (6 bases). The CDR3 sequence is 16 residues long. With 7 bases removed from V and 2 bases from J, the gap between germline ends came to 20 bases. Germline CDR1 and CDR2: MRHNA and SNTAGT. In DNA form, the CDR3 reads TGTGCCAGCAAGATCTCCGGACAGCTACGAAACACTGAAGCTTTCTTT. Amino acid sequence: CASKISGQLRNTEAFF.

This chain joins TRBV13 and TRBJ1-2; D remains ambiguous. Trimming took off 3 bases at V and 4 bases at J, with 12 bases between the two ends. Germline CDR1 and CDR2: PRHDT and FYEKMQ (reference sequence). The CDR3 totals 14 residues. The CDR3 is CASSFGYVSYGYTF. CDR3 in DNA: TGTGCCAGCAGCTTCGGTTATGTCAGCTATGGCTACACCTTC.

V gene TRBV10-3 combines with J gene TRBJ2-7, with 10 bases aligning to TRBD1. The CDR3 has 12 residues. J lost 5 bases, V lost 8 bases, and 3 bases had no gene match. In germline, CDR1 is ENHRY, CDR2 SYGVKD. CDR3 DNA sequence: TGTGCCATCGGGGGACAGGGGAACGAGCAGTACTTC. It translates to CAIGGQGNEQYF.